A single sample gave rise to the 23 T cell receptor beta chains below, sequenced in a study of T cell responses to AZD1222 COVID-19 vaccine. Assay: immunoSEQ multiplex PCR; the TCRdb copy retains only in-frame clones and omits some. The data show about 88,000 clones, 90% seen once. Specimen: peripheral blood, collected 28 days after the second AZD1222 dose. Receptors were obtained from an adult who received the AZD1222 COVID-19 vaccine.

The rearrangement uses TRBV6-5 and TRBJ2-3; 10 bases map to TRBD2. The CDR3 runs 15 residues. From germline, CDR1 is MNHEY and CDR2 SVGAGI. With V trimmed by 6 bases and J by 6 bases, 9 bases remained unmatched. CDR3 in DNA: TGTGCCAGCAGAGTTGAAGCGGGGGGGTGGGATACGCAGTATTTT. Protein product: CASRVEAGGWDTQYF.

The CDR3 protein is CASSPPLWLAGGNTQYF. The DNA for the CDR3 is TGTGCCAGCTCACCACCCCTTTGGCTAGCGGGGGGTAATACGCAGTATTTT. The gene calls are TRBV18 and TRBJ2-3; 11 positions match TRBD2. Germline assignment: CDR1 KGHSH and CDR2 LQKENI. V gave up 0 bases and J gave up 7 bases; unmatched junction bases: 9. CDR3 length: 17 residues.

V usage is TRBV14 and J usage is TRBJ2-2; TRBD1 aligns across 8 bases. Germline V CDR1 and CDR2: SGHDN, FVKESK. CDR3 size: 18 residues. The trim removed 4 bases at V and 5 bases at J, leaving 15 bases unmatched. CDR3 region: CASSRSLQQGGRTGELFF. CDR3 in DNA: TGTGCCAGCAGCCGAAGCCTTCAACAGGGGGGAAGGACCGGGGAGCTGTTTTTT.

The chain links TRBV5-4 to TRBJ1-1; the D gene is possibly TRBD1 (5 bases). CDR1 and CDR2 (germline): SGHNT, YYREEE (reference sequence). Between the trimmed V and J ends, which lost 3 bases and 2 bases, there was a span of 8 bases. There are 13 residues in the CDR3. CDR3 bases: TGTGCCAGCAGCTGGGGACCAAACACTGAAGCTTTCTTT. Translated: CASSWGPNTEAFF.

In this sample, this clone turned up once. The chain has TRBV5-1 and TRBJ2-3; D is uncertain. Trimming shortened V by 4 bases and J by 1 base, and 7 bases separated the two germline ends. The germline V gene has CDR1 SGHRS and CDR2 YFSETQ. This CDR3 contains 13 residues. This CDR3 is CASSPQGTDTQYF. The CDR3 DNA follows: TGCGCCAGCAGCCCTCAGGGCACAGATACGCAGTATTTT.

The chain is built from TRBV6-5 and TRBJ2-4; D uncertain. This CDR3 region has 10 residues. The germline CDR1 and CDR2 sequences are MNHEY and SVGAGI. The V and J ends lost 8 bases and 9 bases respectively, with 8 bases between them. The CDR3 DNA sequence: TGTGCCAGCGGGAAGGCCATTCAGTACTTC. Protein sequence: CASGKAIQYF.

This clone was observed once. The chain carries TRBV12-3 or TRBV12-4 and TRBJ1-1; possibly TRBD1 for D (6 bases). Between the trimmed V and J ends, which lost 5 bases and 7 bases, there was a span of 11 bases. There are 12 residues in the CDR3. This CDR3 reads CASSPLTGEAFF. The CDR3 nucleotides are TGTGCCAGCAGTCCGTTGACAGGTGAAGCTTTCTTT.

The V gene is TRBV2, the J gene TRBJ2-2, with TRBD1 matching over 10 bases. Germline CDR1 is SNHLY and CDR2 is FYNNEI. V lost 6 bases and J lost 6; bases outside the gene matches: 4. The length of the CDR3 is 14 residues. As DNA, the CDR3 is TGTGCCAGCAGGGACAGGGGGTTGGCCGGGGAGCTGTTTTTT. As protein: CASRDRGLAGELFF.

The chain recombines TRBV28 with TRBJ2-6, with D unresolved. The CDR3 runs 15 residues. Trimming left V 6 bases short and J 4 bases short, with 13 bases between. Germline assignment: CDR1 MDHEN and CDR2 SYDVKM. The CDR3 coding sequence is TGTGCCAGCAGCCCCCGCCTCCCCGGGGCCAACGTCCTGACTTTC. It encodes CASSPRLPGANVLTF.

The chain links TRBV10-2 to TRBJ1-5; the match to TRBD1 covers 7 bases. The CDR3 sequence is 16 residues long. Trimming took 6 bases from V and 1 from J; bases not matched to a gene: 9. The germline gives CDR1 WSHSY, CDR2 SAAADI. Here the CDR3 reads CASSSRQGSSNQPQHF. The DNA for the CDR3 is TGCGCCAGCAGCTCCAGACAGGGATCCAGCAATCAGCCCCAGCATTTT.

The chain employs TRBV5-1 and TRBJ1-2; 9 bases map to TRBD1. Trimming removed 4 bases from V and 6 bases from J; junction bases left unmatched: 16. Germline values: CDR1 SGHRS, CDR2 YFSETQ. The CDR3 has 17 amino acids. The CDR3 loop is CASSAQGAYRKRDGYTF. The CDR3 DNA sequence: TGCGCCAGCAGCGCACAGGGGGCGTATCGTAAACGGGATGGCTACACCTTC.

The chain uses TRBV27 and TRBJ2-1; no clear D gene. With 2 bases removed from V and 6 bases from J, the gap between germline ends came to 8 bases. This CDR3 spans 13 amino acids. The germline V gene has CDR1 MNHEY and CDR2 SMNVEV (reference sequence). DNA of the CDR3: TGTGCCAGCAGTTTAAGGGAAAGCAATGAGCAGTTCTTC. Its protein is CASSLRESNEQFF.

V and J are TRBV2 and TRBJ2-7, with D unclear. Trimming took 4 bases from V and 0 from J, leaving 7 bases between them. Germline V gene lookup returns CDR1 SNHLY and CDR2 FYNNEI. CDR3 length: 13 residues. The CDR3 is CASSGSPSYEQYF. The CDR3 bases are TGTGCCAGCAGTGGGAGTCCCTCCTACGAGCAGTACTTC.

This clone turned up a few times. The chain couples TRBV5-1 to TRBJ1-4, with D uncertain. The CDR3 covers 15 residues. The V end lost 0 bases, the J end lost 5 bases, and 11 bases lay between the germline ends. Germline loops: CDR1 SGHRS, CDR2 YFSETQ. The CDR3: CASSLAGSPNEKLFF. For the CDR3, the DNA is TGCGCCAGCAGCTTGGCCGGCAGTCCGAATGAAAAACTGTTTTTT.

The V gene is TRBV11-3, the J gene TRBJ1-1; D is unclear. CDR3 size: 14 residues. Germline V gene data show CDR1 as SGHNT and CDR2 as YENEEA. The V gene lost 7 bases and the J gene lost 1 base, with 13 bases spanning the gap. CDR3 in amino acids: CASNSYSGNTEAFF. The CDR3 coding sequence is TGTGCCAGCAACTCCTACTCGGGGAACACTGAAGCTTTCTTT.

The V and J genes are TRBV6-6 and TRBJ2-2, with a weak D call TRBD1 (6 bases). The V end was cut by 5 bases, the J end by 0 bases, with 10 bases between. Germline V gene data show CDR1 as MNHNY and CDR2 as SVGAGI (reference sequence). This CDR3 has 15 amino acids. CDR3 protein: CASSPGTPNTGELFF. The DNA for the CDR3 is TGTGCCAGCAGTCCCGGGACACCGAACACCGGGGAGCTGTTTTTT.

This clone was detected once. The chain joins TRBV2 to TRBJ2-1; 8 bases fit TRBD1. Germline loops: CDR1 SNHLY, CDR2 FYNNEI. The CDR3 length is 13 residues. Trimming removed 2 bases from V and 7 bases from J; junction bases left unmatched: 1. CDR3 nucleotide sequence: TGTGCCAGCAGTGAAAACAGGGGGAATGAGCAGTTCTTC. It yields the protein CASSENRGNEQFF.

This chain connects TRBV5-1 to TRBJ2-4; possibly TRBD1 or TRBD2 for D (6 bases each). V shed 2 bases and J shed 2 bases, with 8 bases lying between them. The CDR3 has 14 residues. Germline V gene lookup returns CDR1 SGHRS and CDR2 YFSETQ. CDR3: CASSLGGTKNIQYF. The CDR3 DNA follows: TGCGCCAGCAGCTTAGGGGGGACCAAAAACATTCAGTACTTC. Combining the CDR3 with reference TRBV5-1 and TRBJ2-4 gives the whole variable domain KAGVTQTPRYLIKTRGQQVTLSCSPISGHRSVSWYQQTPGQGLQFLFEYFSETQRNKGNFPGRFSGRQFSNSRSEMNVSTLELGDSALYLCASSLGGTKNIQYFGAGTRLSVL.

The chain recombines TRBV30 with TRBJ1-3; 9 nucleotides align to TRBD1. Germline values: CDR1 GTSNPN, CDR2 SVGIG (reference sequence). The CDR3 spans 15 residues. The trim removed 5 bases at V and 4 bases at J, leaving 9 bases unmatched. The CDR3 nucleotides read TGTGCCTGGCGATGGGACAGGGTGATGGGAAACACCATATATTTT. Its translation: CAWRWDRVMGNTIYF.

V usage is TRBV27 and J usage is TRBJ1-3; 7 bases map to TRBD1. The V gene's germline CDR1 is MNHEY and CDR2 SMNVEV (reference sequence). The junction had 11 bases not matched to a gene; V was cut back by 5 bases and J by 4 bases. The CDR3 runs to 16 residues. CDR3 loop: CASSPTGEGTGNTIYF. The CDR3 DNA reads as TGTGCCAGCAGTCCAACAGGGGAGGGTACAGGAAACACCATATATTTT.

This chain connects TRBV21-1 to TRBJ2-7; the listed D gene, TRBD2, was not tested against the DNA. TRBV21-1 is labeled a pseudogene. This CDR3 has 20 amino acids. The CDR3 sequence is CASSPLLGEGRGAPSYEQYF. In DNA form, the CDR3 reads TGTGCCAGCAGCCCACTCCTGGGGGAAGGGCGGGGGGCGCCCTCCTACGAGCAGTACTTC.

The CDR3 nucleotides are TGTGCCATCAGTGACTCAGACAGGCTTAATGAAAAACTGTTTTTT. Translating it yields CAISDSDRLNEKLFF. The chain combines TRBV10-3 with TRBJ1-4; D might be TRBD1 (6 bases). Per the germline V gene, CDR1 is ENHRY and CDR2 is SYGVKD. The CDR3 runs to 15 residues. The V end lost 3 bases, the J end lost 4 bases, and 12 bases lay between the germline ends.

CDR3 DNA sequence: TGTGCCAGCTCACCAGGCCAGGGGAATCAGCCCCAGCATTTT. It codes for CASSPGQGNQPQHF. This rearrangement joins TRBV18 to TRBJ1-5, with D maybe TRBD1 (6 bases). The ends were cut back, 2 bases at V and 4 bases at J, with 9 bases in the middle. CDR1 KGHSH and CDR2 LQKENI come from the germline V gene. CDR3 length equals 14 residues. Complete variable domain (other parts from reference TRBV18 and TRBJ1-5): NAGVMQNPRHLVRRRGQEARLRCSPMKGHSHVYWYRQLPEEGLKFMVYLQKENIIDESGMPKERFSAEFPKEGPSILRIQQVVRGDSAAYFCASSPGQGNQPQHFGDGTRLSIL.